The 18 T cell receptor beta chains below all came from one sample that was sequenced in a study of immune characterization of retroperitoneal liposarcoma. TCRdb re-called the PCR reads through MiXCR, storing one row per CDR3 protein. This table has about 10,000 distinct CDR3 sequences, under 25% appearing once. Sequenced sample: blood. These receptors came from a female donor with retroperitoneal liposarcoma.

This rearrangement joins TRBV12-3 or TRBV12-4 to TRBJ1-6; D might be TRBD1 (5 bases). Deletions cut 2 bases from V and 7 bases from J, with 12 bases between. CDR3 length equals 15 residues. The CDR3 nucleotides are TGTGCCAGCAGTTTATTCGGAAGGACAAATTCACCCCTCCACTTT. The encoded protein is CASSLFGRTNSPLHF.

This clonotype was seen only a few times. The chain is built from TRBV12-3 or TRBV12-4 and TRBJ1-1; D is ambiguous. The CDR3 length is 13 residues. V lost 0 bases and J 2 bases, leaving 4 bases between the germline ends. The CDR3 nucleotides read TGTGCCAGCAGTTTAGCAGGAAACACTGAAGCTTTCTTT. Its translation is CASSLAGNTEAFF.

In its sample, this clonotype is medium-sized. In nucleotides, the CDR3 is TGCGCCAGCATGGGGCCAGGACAGGGTGGAGGTACGCAGTATTTT. It translates to CASMGPGQGGGTQYF. V and J are TRBV10-2 and TRBJ2-3, with 8 bases that match TRBD1. CDR3 size: 15 residues. Losses at the gene ends were 7 bases for V and 8 bases for J; bases not matched to a gene: 14. CDR1 and CDR2 from the germline V gene are WSHSY and SAAADI.

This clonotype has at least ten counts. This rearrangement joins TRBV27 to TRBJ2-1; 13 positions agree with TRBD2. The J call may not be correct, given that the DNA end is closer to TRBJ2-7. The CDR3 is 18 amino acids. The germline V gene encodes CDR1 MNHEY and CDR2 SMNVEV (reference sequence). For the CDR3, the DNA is TGTGCCAGCAGTTCCCCCGGACTAGCGGGAGCGCATATGTACGAGCAGTACTTC. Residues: CASSSPGLAGAHMYEQYF.

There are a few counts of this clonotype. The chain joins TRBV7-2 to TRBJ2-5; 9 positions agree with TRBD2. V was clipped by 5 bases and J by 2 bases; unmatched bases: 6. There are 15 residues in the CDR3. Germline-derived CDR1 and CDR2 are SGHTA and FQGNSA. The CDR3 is CASSRRTSEQETQYF. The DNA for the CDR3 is TGTGCCAGCAGCCGCCGGACTAGCGAGCAAGAGACCCAGTACTTC.

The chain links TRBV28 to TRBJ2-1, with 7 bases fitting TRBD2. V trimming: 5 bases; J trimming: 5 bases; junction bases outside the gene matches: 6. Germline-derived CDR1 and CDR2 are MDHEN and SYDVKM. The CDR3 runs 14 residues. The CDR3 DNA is TGTGCCAGCAGTCAAGACGGGGGGAACAATGAGCAGTTCTTC. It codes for CASSQDGGNNEQFF.

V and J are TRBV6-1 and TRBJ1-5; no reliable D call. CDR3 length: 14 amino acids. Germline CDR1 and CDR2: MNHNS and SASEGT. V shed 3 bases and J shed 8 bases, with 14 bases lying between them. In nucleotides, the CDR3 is TGTGCCAGCAGTGACCCTGCCTTACCTGAGCCCCAGCATTTT. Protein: CASSDPALPEPQHF.

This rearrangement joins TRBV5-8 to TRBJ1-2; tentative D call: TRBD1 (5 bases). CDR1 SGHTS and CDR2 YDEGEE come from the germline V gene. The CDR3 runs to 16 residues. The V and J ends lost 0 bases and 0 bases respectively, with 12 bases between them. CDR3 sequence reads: CASSLAPGRANYGYTF. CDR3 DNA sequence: TGTGCCAGCAGCTTGGCTCCAGGGAGAGCTAACTATGGCTACACCTTC.

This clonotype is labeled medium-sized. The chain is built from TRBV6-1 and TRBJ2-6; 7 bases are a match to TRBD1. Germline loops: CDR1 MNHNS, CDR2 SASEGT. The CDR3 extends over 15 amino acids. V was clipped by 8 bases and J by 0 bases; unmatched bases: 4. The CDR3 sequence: CASQQGSSGANVLTF. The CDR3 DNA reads TGTGCCAGCCAACAGGGGAGCTCTGGGGCCAACGTCCTGACTTTC.

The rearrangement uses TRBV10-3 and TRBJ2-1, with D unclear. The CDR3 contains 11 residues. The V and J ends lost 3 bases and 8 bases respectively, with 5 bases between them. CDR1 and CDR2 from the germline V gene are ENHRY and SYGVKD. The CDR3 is CAISDVHEQFF. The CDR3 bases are TGTGCCATCAGTGATGTTCATGAGCAGTTCTTC.

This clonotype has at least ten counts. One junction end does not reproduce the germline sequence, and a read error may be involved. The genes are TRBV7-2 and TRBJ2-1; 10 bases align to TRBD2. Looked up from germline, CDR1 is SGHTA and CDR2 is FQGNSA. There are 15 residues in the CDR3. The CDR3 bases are TGTGCCAGCAGCTTAACCGGGACTAGCGACTCTGGGGTGAACTTC. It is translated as CASSLTGTSDSGVNF.

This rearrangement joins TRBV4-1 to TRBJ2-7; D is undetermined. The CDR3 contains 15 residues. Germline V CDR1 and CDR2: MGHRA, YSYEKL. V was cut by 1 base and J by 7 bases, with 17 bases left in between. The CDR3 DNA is TGCGCCAGCAGCCAAGTTTTACGGAGCGTGGGGGAGCAGTACTTC. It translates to CASSQVLRSVGEQYF.

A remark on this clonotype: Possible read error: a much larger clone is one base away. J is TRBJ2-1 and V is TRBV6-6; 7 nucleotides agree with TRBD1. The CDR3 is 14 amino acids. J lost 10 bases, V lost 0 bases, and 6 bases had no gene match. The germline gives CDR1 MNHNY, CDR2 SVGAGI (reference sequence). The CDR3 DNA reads TGTGCCAGCAGTTACTCAGGGGGCCCCTACGAGCAGTTCTTC. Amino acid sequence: CASSYSGGPYEQFF.

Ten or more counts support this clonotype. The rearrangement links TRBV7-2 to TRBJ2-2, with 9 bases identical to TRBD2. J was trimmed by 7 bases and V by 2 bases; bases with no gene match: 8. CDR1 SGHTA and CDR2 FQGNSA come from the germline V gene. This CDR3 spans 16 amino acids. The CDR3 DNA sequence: TGTGCCAGCAGCTTAAAAGCGGGAGGCACGGGCGGGGAGCTGTTTTTT. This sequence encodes CASSLKAGGTGGELFF.

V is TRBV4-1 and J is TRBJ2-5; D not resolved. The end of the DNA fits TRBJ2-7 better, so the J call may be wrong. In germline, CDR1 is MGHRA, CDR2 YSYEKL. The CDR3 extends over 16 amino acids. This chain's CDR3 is CASSPSFQRHSYEQYF. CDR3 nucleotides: TGCGCCAGCAGCCCATCCTTCCAGCGCCATTCCTACGAGCAGTACTTC.

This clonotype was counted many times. DNA of the CDR3: TGTGCCAGCAGGTTGGCGGGTCGGAATGAGCAGTTCTTC. Residues: CASRLAGRNEQFF. The V call is TRBV6-1, the J call TRBJ2-1, with a weak D call TRBD2 (5 bases). CDR3 size: 13 residues. The germline CDR1 and CDR2 sequences are MNHNS and SASEGT. Trimming shortened V by 6 bases and J by 7 bases, and 13 bases separated the two germline ends.

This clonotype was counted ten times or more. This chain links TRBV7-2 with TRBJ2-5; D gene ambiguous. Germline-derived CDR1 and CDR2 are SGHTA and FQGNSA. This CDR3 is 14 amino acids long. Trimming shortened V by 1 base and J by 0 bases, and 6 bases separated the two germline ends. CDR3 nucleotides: TGTGCCAGCAGCTTAGTTGACTACCAAGAGACCCAGTACTTC. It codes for CASSLVDYQETQYF.

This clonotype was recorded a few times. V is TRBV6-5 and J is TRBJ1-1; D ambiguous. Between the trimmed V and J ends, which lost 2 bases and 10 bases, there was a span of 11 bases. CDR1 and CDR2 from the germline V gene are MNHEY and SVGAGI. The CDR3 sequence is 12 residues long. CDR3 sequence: CASSYAGRGAFF. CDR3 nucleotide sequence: TGTGCCAGCAGTTACGCTGGCCGGGGAGCTTTCTTT.